These 12 T cell receptor beta chains were all obtained from the same sample, sequenced in a study of blood T cell repertoires in COVID-19. Assay: immunoSEQ multiplex PCR; the TCRdb copy retains only in-frame clones and omits some. The sample includes 250,000 or so clones, roughly nine tenths of them seen just once. The sample taken for sequencing was PBMCs or T cells enriched from blood (not recorded which). Receptors were obtained from a human donor in a cohort exposed to, infected with or recovered from COVID-19 (not recorded which). The donor label of this sample is uncertain.

The J gene is TRBJ2-7, the V gene TRBV6-6, with 13 bases aligning to TRBD2. The CDR3 covers 15 residues. Germline lookup yields CDR1 MNHNY and CDR2 SVGAGI (reference sequence). The V and J ends lost 6 bases and 3 bases, in that order; junction bases with no gene match: 5. The CDR3 sequence is CASSKLAGGLYEQYF. DNA for the CDR3: TGTGCCAGCAGCAAACTAGCGGGGGGGCTCTACGAGCAGTACTTC.

The chain has TRBV5-5 and TRBJ1-1, with TRBD1 matching 12 bases. The J segment lost 3 bases and the V segment lost 3 bases, leaving 3 bases of the junction unmatched. The germline gives CDR1 SGHKS, CDR2 YYEKEE (reference sequence). This CDR3 region has 15 residues. CDR3 coding DNA: TGTGCCAGCAGCTGGGGGGACAGGGGGCACACTGAAGCTTTCTTT. Translating gives CASSWGDRGHTEAFF.

The V call is TRBV4-2, the J call TRBJ2-2, with D unclear. The CDR3 consists of 15 residues. Germline CDR1 reads LGHNA; CDR2 reads YNFKEQ. The V and J ends lost 5 bases and 4 bases respectively, with 14 bases between them. The CDR3 DNA is TGTGCCAGCAGCGACGGAGCCTTGACCACCGGGGAGCTGTTTTTT. Translating gives CASSDGALTTGELFF.

This chain links TRBV6-4 with TRBJ1-4; maybe TRBD1 (6 bases). The CDR3 has 13 amino acids. Looked up from germline, CDR1 is MRHNA and CDR2 is SNTAGT. V was shortened by 0 bases and J by 14 bases, with 13 bases between the two germline ends. Here the CDR3 DNA reads TGTGCCAGCAGTGACTCGACAGGAAGGGGGCTGTTTTTT. This gives the protein CASSDSTGRGLFF.

The chain combines TRBV6-5 with TRBJ1-2; 9 nucleotides line up with TRBD1. Germline CDR1 MNHEY, CDR2 SVGAGI. The CDR3 runs to 14 residues. Trimming at V came to 5 bases and at J to 4 bases, leaving 5 bases not matched to a gene. The CDR3 sequence is CASSQSQGAYGYTF. The CDR3 nucleotides read TGTGCCAGCAGTCAGTCACAGGGGGCCTATGGCTACACCTTC.

The CDR3 loop is CASSDSRGGANTQYF. The CDR3 bases are TGTGCCAGCAGTGACTCGAGAGGGGGGGCGAATACGCAGTATTTT. The chain uses TRBV6-4 and TRBJ2-3; a weak D match, TRBD2 (7 bases). This CDR3 comprises 15 residues. Germline V gives CDR1 MRHNA, CDR2 SNTAGT. Trimming removed 0 bases from V and 7 bases from J, with 14 bases in between.

The rearrangement links TRBV7-2 to TRBJ2-1; D may be TRBD1 (7 bases). With 2 bases removed from V and 10 bases from J, the gap between germline ends came to 15 bases. The CDR3 has 14 residues. Germline loops: CDR1 SGHTA, CDR2 FQGNSA. In DNA, the CDR3 is TGTGCCAGCAGCTTACAAGGAGGGGGCAGGGAGCAGTTCTTC. As protein: CASSLQGGGREQFF. Looking up the rest from reference TRBV7-2 and TRBJ2-1 gives the full variable domain: GAGVSQSPSNKVTEKGKDVELRCDPISGHTALYWYRQSLGQGLEFLIYFQGNSAPDKSGLPSDRFSAERTGGSVSTLTIQRTQQEDSAVYLCASSLQGGGREQFFGPGTRLTVL.

The rearrangement joins TRBV18 to TRBJ2-7; TRBD2 might be the D (5 bases). V shed 6 bases and J shed 3 bases, with 24 bases lying between them. In germline, CDR1 is KGHSH, CDR2 LQKENI. This CDR3 spans 17 amino acids. CDR3 loop: CASSPRGQDFKFYEQYF. DNA of the CDR3: TGTGCCAGCTCGCCCAGAGGTCAGGACTTCAAATTCTACGAGCAGTACTTC.

The chain combines TRBV30 with TRBJ1-5; D is perhaps TRBD1 (5 bases). There are 13 residues in the CDR3. Germline-derived CDR1 and CDR2 are GTSNPN and SVGIG (reference sequence). The V gene lost 8 bases and the J gene lost 7 bases, with 18 bases spanning the gap. CDR3 bases: TGTGCCGGTAATAACGGGGGGGACCAGCCCCAGCATTTT. Encoded protein: CAGNNGGDQPQHF.

The chain is built from TRBV11-1 and TRBJ1-2, with 8 positions matching TRBD1. The CDR3 runs 14 residues. CDR1 SGHAT and CDR2 FQDESV come from the germline V gene (reference sequence). The ends lost 2 bases at V and 8 bases at J; junction bases unmatched: 7. The CDR3 sequence is CASSLLGQGQGYTF. The CDR3 nucleotides read TGTGCCAGCAGCTTACTTGGACAGGGACAAGGCTACACCTTC.

V usage is TRBV23-1 and J usage is TRBJ1-5, with 12 positions matching TRBD1. TRBV23-1 is recorded as an ORF, its role being uncertain. Losses at the gene ends were 4 bases for V and 7 bases for J; bases not matched to a gene: 8. The CDR3 is 16 residues long. The CDR3: CASSPPGTGGLQPQHF. The DNA for the CDR3 is TGCGCCAGCAGTCCCCCCGGGACAGGGGGCTTACAGCCCCAGCATTTT.

The chain employs TRBV21-1 and TRBJ1-2; no check of the table's D call, TRBD1, against the DNA was made. TRBV21-1 has pseudogene status. The CDR3 has 18 amino acids. CDR3 amino acids: CASNFPMAGGKVEDGYTF. The CDR3 coding sequence is TGTGCCAGCAACTTCCCTATGGCAGGGGGCAAAGTAGAGGATGGCTACACCTTC.